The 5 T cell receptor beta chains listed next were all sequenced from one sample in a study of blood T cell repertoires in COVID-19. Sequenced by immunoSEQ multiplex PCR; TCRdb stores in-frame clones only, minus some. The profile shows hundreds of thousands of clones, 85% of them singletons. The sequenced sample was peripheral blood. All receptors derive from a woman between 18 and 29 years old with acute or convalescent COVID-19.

Written as DNA, the CDR3 is TGTGCCAGCAGCCCGGACAGGGGTCGGTACGAGCAGTACTTC. Protein sequence: CASSPDRGRYEQYF. This chain joins TRBV5-4 and TRBJ2-7; 9 bases agree with TRBD1. The CDR3 covers 14 residues. With 4 bases clipped from V and 4 bases from J, the junction kept 6 bases outside the gene matches. CDR1 is SGHNT and CDR2 is YYREEE in the germline V gene (reference sequence).

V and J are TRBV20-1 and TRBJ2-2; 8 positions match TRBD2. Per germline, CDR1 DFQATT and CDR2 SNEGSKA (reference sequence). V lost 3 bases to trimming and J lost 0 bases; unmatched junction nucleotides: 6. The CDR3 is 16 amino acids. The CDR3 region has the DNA TGCAGTGCTAGTGTCCTAGCGGGTCCGAACACCGGGGAGCTGTTTTTT. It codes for CSASVLAGPNTGELFF.

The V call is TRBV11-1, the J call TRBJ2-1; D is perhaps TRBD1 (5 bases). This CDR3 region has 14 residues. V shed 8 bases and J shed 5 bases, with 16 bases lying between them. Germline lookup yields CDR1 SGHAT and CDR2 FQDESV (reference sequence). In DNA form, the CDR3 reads TGTGCCAGCTCCCTTAGGACACCGGACAATGAGCAGTTCTTC. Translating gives CASSLRTPDNEQFF.

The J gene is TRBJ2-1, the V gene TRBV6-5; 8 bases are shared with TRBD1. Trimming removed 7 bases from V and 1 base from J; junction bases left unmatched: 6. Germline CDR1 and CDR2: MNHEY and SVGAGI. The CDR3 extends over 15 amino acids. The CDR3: CASTVGQGSYNEQFF. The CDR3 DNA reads TGTGCCAGCACCGTAGGACAGGGATCCTACAATGAGCAGTTCTTC.

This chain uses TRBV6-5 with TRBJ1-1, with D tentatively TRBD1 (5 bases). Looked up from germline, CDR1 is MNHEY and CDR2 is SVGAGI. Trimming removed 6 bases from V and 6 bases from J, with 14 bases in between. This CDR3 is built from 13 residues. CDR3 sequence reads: CASSSPGGAEAFF. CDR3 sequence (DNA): TGTGCCAGCAGCTCTCCGGGGGGGGCTGAAGCTTTCTTT.